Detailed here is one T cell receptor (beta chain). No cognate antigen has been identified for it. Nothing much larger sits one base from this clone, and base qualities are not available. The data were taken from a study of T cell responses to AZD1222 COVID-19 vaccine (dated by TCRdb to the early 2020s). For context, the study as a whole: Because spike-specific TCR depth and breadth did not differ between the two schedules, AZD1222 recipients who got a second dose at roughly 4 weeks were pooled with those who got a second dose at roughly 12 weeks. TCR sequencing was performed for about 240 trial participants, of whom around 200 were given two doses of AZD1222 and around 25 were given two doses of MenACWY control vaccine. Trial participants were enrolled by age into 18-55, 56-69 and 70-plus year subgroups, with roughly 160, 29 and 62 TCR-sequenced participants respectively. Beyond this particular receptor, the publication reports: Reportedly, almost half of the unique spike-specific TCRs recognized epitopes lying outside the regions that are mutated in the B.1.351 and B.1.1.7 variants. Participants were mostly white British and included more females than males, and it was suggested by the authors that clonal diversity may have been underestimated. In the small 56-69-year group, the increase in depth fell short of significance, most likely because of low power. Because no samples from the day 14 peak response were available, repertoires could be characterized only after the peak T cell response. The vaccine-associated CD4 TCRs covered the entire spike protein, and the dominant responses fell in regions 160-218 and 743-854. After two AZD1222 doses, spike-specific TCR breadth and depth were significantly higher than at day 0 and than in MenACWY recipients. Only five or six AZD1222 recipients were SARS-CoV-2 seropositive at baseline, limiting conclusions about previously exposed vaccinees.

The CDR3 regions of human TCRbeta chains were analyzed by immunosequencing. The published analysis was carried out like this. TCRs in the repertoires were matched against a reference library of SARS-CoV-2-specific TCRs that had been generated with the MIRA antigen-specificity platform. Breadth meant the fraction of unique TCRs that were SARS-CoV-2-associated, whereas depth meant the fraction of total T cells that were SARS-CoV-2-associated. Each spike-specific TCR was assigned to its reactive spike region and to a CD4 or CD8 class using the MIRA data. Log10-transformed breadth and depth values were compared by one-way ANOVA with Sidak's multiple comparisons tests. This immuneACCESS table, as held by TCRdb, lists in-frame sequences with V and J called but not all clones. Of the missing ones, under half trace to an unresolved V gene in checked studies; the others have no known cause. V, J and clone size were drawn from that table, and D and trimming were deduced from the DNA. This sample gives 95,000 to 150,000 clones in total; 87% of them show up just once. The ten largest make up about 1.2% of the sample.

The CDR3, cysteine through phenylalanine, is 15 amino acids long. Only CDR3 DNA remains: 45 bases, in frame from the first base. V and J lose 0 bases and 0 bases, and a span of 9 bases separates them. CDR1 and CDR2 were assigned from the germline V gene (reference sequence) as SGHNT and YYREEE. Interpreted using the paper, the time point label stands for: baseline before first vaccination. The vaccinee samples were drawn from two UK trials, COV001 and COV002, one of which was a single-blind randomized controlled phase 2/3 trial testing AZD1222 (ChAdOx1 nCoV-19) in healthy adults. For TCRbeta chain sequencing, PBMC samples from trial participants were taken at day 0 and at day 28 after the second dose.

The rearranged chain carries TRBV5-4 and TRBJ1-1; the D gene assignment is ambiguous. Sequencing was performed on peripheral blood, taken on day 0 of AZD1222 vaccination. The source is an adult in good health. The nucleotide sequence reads TGTGCCAGCAGCTTGGCAACAGCAATGAACACTGAAGCTTTCTTT. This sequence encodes CASSLATAMNTEAFF.